This entry lists 30 T cell receptor beta chains sequenced from one sample in a study of regulatory T cells in long-lasting Graves disease. The time point was: newly diagnosed GD, antithyroid drugs for less than 3 months. The authors made the TCR library using RNA they extracted from PBMCs. CDR3-region Arm-PCR and iRepertoire HTBI primers produced the TCR beta libraries. MiXCR was run by TCRdb on the multiplex PCR reads, yielding one entry per CDR3 protein. The table shows around 400,000 distinct CDR3 sequences, with roughly 10% occurring only once. These data are also associated with another study on T cells in Graves' hyperthyroidism and ophthalmopathy.

Here the sequenced sample was peripheral blood mononuclear cells (PBMCs), taken at new diagnosis, from a patient treated with antithyroid drugs. The receptor set was obtained from a woman aged 18-30 years with Graves disease.

This clonotype showed up many times. This chain joins TRBV2 and TRBJ1-5; 9 bases agree with TRBD1. Germline V gene sequence: CDR1 SNHLY, CDR2 FYNNEI. The CDR3 is made up of 15 amino acids. V gave up 8 bases and J gave up 4 bases; unmatched junction bases: 9. CDR3 nucleotides: TGTGCCAGCCGCCGGGACAGGGCTCGTAATCAGCCCCAGCATTTT. It encodes CASRRDRARNQPQHF.

This clonotype was found many times. The gene calls are TRBV7-9 and TRBJ2-7; D gene unclear. CDR1 is SEHNR and CDR2 is FQNEAQ in the germline V gene (reference sequence). V lost 1 base to trimming and J lost 6 bases, with 7 bases between them. The CDR3 extends over 12 amino acids. CDR3 nucleotides: TGTGCCAGCAGCTTAGTGCTAGGCGAGCAGTACGTC. As protein: CASSLVLGEQYV.

The chain uses TRBV6-1 and TRBJ2-5; TRBD2 is a possible D gene (5 bases). Per the germline V gene, CDR1 is MNHNS and CDR2 is SASEGT. CDR3 length equals 14 residues. The V end was cut by 5 bases, the J end by 2 bases, with 12 bases between. DNA for the CDR3: TGTGCCAGCAGTCCCACGGAGGTTCAAGAGACCCAGTACTTC. Its translation: CASSPTEVQETQYF.

This clonotype was counted many times. The chain joins TRBV28 to TRBJ2-2, with no clear D. Trimming took off 3 bases at V and 1 base at J, with 9 bases between the two ends. Germline V gene lookup returns CDR1 MDHEN and CDR2 SYDVKM. The CDR3 has 15 amino acids. CDR3 residues: CASSLRTVNTGELFF. CDR3 DNA sequence: TGTGCCAGCAGTTTGAGGACCGTGAACACCGGGGAGCTGTTTTTT.

This clonotype was detected only a few times. The chain combines TRBV2 with TRBJ1-2; D possibly corresponds to TRBD1 (5 bases). The CDR3 consists of 15 residues. Trimming took off 1 base at V and 0 bases at J, with 9 bases between the two ends. CDR1 is SNHLY, CDR2 FYNNEI, per germline. This CDR3 reads CASSEDSGTNYGYTF. CDR3 nucleotide sequence: TGTGCCAGCAGTGAAGATTCAGGGACTAACTATGGCTACACCTTC.

This clonotype showed up many times. This sequence joins TRBV9 and TRBJ2-2; D unresolved. The CDR3 sequence is 13 residues long. Germline lookup yields CDR1 SGDLS and CDR2 YYNGEE. The V and J ends lost 3 bases and 1 base respectively, with 4 bases between them. Here the CDR3 reads CASSDENTGELFF. DNA of the CDR3: TGTGCCAGCAGCGACGAGAACACCGGGGAGCTGTTTTTT.

V is TRBV3-1 and J is TRBJ2-1; D possibly uses TRBD1 or TRBD2 (5 bases each). V dropped 0 bases and J dropped 5 bases, with 23 bases sitting between them. This CDR3 contains 19 residues. CDR1 is LGHDT, CDR2 YNNKEL, per germline (reference sequence). The CDR3 sequence is CASSQESRGFRRLHNEQFF. The DNA for the CDR3 is TGTGCCAGCAGCCAAGAATCGAGGGGCTTTAGACGATTACACAATGAGCAGTTCTTC.

This clonotype was counted ten times or more. The chain couples TRBV19 to TRBJ1-4; D ambiguous. V gave up 5 bases and J gave up 6 bases, with 10 bases separating them. The CDR3 is 13 amino acids. The germline V gene encodes CDR1 LNHDA and CDR2 SQIVND (reference sequence). CDR3 region: CASSHPEDEKLFF. The DNA for the CDR3 is TGTGCCAGTAGTCACCCAGAGGATGAAAAACTGTTTTTT.

The rearrangement links TRBV5-5 to TRBJ2-3; unclear D gene. CDR1 and CDR2 (germline): SGHKS, YYEKEE (reference sequence). The ends were cut back, 0 bases at V and 7 bases at J, with 9 bases in the middle. The CDR3 covers 13 residues. Here the CDR3 reads CASSLATENTQYF. CDR3 nucleotide sequence: TGTGCCAGCAGCTTGGCCACAGAAAATACGCAGTATTTT.

Only a few counts were recorded for this clonotype. The J gene is TRBJ2-7, the V gene TRBV11-2; 7 nucleotides line up with TRBD1. The CDR3 sequence is 15 residues long. Trimming took 5 bases from V and 6 from J; bases not matched to a gene: 13. Germline V gene lookup returns CDR1 SGHAT and CDR2 FQNNGV. CDR3 protein: CASSPIRDSDFEQYF. CDR3 coding DNA: TGTGCCAGCAGCCCAATCCGGGACAGTGATTTCGAGCAGTACTTC.

This clonotype was recorded many times. The chain couples TRBV5-8 to TRBJ1-1; 12 bases agree with TRBD1. This CDR3 comprises 18 residues. Losses at the gene ends were 7 bases for V and 3 bases for J; bases not matched to a gene: 16. Germline lookup yields CDR1 SGHTS and CDR2 YDEGEE. CDR3 protein: CASRNFYGTGGWDTEAFF. For the CDR3, the DNA is TGTGCCAGCCGAAACTTCTACGGGACAGGGGGCTGGGACACTGAAGCTTTCTTT.

This clonotype was found many times. The CDR3 sequence is CASRKRDGTYEQYF. CDR3 DNA sequence: TGTGCCAGCAGAAAAAGGGACGGTACCTACGAGCAGTACTTC. The rearrangement uses TRBV7-9 and TRBJ2-7; D possibly matches TRBD1 or TRBD2 (5 bases each). V was clipped by 6 bases and J by 2 bases, with 14 bases between them. Germline CDR1 and CDR2: SEHNR and FQNEAQ (reference sequence). This CDR3 region has 14 residues.

This clonotype was detected ten times or more. V is TRBV20-1 and J is TRBJ2-4; 9 bases fit TRBD1. This CDR3 has 15 residues. Trimming removed 0 bases from V and 7 bases from J; junction bases left unmatched: 7. Germline V lookup: CDR1 DFQATT, CDR2 SNEGSKA (reference sequence). The CDR3 here is CSARDLRTGVNIQYF. The CDR3, as DNA: TGCAGTGCTAGAGATCTGAGGACAGGGGTGAACATTCAGTACTTC.

The V call is TRBV5-1, the J call TRBJ2-1; D assignment may be TRBD1 or TRBD2 (6 bases each). From germline, CDR1 is SGHRS and CDR2 YFSETQ. This CDR3 has 15 residues. The V end was cut by 0 bases, the J end by 7 bases, with 14 bases between. The CDR3 DNA sequence: TGCGCCAGCAGCTTGGCGGGGGCTAGCCTGAATGAGCAGTTCTTC. Translation gives CASSLAGASLNEQFF.

This chain links TRBV19 with TRBJ2-1; D not certain. Germline V gene lookup returns CDR1 LNHDA and CDR2 SQIVND (reference sequence). The CDR3 covers 16 residues. V dropped 3 bases and J dropped 0 bases, with 12 bases sitting between them. In DNA form, the CDR3 reads TGTGCCAGTAGTATTGGGTGGGGTCGCTCCTACAATGAGCAGTTCTTC. Protein sequence: CASSIGWGRSYNEQFF.

The sample holds many counts of this clonotype. The chain couples TRBV25-1 to TRBJ1-6; 8 bases map to TRBD1. CDR1 MGHDK and CDR2 SYGVNS come from the germline V gene. The CDR3 is 18 amino acids. J was trimmed by 6 bases and V by 1 base; bases with no gene match: 11. The CDR3, as DNA: TGTGCCAGCAGTGAATGGACCGGGACAGGACTCGGTAATTCACCCCTCCACTTT. It codes for CASSEWTGTGLGNSPLHF.

The genes are TRBV19 and TRBJ1-2, with no clear D. Germline V gene lookup returns CDR1 LNHDA and CDR2 SQIVND (reference sequence). The V end lost 7 bases, the J end lost 3 bases, and 9 bases lay between the germline ends. The CDR3 has 12 amino acids. CDR3 amino acids: CASKGGHYGYTF. CDR3 nucleotides: TGTGCCAGTAAAGGAGGCCACTATGGCTACACCTTC.

This clonotype was seen many times. The rearrangement links TRBV19 to TRBJ1-2; perhaps TRBD1 as D (6 bases). This CDR3 is built from 17 residues. Trimming pared 7 bases from V and 1 base from J, leaving 22 bases between. Looked up from germline, CDR1 is LNHDA and CDR2 is SQIVND (reference sequence). CDR3: CASTKSRGRGLNYGYTF. CDR3 nucleotide sequence: TGTGCCAGTACCAAAAGTCGGGGCAGGGGACTTAACTATGGCTACACCTTC.

This clonotype has ten or more counts. This chain joins TRBV28 and TRBJ2-7; 8 bases line up with TRBD2. This CDR3 is built from 14 residues. With V trimmed by 3 bases and J by 1 base, 2 bases remained unmatched. Germline CDR1 MDHEN, CDR2 SYDVKM. In DNA form, the CDR3 reads TGTGCCAGCAGTTTTAGCGGGAAATCCTACGAGCAGTACTTC. Its translation: CASSFSGKSYEQYF.

The V and J genes are TRBV7-2 and TRBJ1-5, with 7 bases that match TRBD1. Germline V gene data show CDR1 as SGHTA and CDR2 as FQGNSA. The CDR3 sequence is 22 residues long. V shed 3 bases, J shed 0 bases, and the junction held 23 bases outside the gene matches. The CDR3 here is CASSFRDSQNRDNYYSNQPQHF. In nucleotides, the CDR3 is TGTGCCAGCAGCTTCCGGGACAGTCAGAACCGAGATAACTACTATAGCAATCAGCCCCAGCATTTT. Full variable domain (remainder filled in from reference TRBV7-2 and TRBJ1-5): GAGVSQSPSNKVTEKGKDVELRCDPISGHTALYWYRQSLGQGLEFLIYFQGNSAPDKSGLPSDRFSAERTGGSVSTLTIQRTQQEDSAVYLCASSFRDSQNRDNYYSNQPQHFGDGTRLSIL.

The gene calls are TRBV5-6 and TRBJ2-5; D unclear. Germline CDR1 SGHDT, CDR2 YYEEEE. CDR3 length equals 13 residues. V was shortened by 3 bases and J by 3 bases, with 9 bases between the two germline ends. CDR3 loop: CASSSTLEETQYF. In DNA form, the CDR3 reads TGTGCCAGCAGCTCGACGCTAGAAGAGACCCAGTACTTC.

This clonotype was picked up many times. The V call is TRBV6-1, the J call TRBJ1-2, with D possibly matching TRBD1 (6 bases). V dropped 6 bases and J dropped 3 bases, with 14 bases sitting between them. Looked up from germline, CDR1 is MNHNS and CDR2 is SASEGT. This CDR3 is 14 amino acids long. CDR3 DNA: TGTGCCAGCAGAAGACAGAAGGGGGACTATGGCTACACCTTC. Its protein is CASRRQKGDYGYTF.

This clonotype was counted many times. This chain connects TRBV3-2 to TRBJ2-1; no check of the table's D call, TRBD2, against the DNA was made. TRBV3-2 is a documented pseudogene. The CDR3 has 13 residues. In DNA, the CDR3 is TGTGCCAGCATCCACAGTCGACTATGGGAGCAGTTCTTC. This codes for CASIHSRLWEQFF.

This clonotype occurred many times. The chain couples TRBV6-1 to TRBJ1-4, with D possibly being TRBD1 (5 bases). The V gene lost 6 bases and the J gene lost 11 bases, with 22 bases spanning the gap. Germline CDR1 is MNHNS and CDR2 is SASEGT. CDR3 length: 15 amino acids. In DNA form, the CDR3 reads TGTGCCAGCAGCGATACCGGGACCCCGGAGAAGAAACTGTTTTTT. This encodes CASSDTGTPEKKLFF.

This clonotype appeared many times. V and J are TRBV15 and TRBJ1-4, with D possibly matching TRBD1 (5 bases). The V gene's germline CDR1 is LNHNV and CDR2 YYDKDF (reference sequence). The CDR3 runs 14 residues. The V end lost 0 bases, the J end lost 7 bases, and 9 bases lay between the germline ends. The CDR3 is CATSRDPGTEKLFF. The DNA of the CDR3 is TGTGCCACCAGCAGAGATCCGGGGACTGAAAAACTGTTTTTT.

This clonotype has at least ten counts. The chain employs TRBV24-1 and TRBJ2-5; D is undetermined. The germline V and J ends were trimmed by 3 bases and 5 bases, with 6 bases remaining between them. This CDR3 is 12 amino acids long. Germline lookup yields CDR1 KGHDR and CDR2 SFDVKD. The CDR3 sequence: CATSDTMETQYF. The CDR3 region has the DNA TGTGCCACCAGTGATACGATGGAGACCCAGTACTTC.

This clonotype was seen repeatedly, ten times or more. V gene TRBV5-1 combines with J gene TRBJ2-1, with D perhaps assigned TRBD1 or TRBD2 (5 bases each). The V gene's germline CDR1 is SGHRS and CDR2 YFSETQ. Trimming stripped 2 bases from V and 4 bases from J, with 13 bases between. The CDR3 spans 15 residues. The CDR3 spells CASSFSGWEYNEQFF. The DNA of the CDR3 is TGCGCCAGCAGCTTTTCAGGGTGGGAGTACAATGAGCAGTTCTTC.

The table lists this clonotype with a few counts. The chain couples TRBV30 to TRBJ1-1; D is ambiguous. V shed 0 bases and J shed 0 bases, with 14 bases lying between them. Germline V gene lookup returns CDR1 GTSNPN and CDR2 SVGIG (reference sequence). CDR3 size: 16 residues. The CDR3 sequence is CAWSVWADRMNTEAFF. CDR3 DNA: TGTGCCTGGAGTGTATGGGCAGACCGTATGAACACTGAAGCTTTCTTT.

The V call is TRBV30, the J call TRBJ1-1; the D gene is possibly TRBD1 (6 bases). Between the trimmed V and J ends, which lost 0 bases and 4 bases, there was a span of 9 bases. The CDR3 runs 13 residues. Per the germline V gene, CDR1 is GTSNPN and CDR2 is SVGIG (reference sequence). This CDR3 reads CAWSVQDSTEAFF. Here the CDR3 DNA reads TGTGCCTGGAGTGTACAGGACAGCACTGAAGCTTTCTTT.

This clonotype has at least ten counts. V is TRBV7-9 and J is TRBJ2-4; D may be TRBD1 (6 bases). V was clipped by 1 base and J by 10 bases, with 11 bases between them. This CDR3 has 13 amino acids. The germline V gene has CDR1 SEHNR and CDR2 FQNEAQ (reference sequence). The CDR3 here is CASSLDLRGIQYF. The CDR3 DNA sequence: TGTGCCAGCAGCTTAGATTTGAGGGGGATTCAGTACTTC.